This T cell receptor beta chain was sequenced during a study of CD8+CD57+ T cells in acquired aplastic anemia. Study-wide context: The average for DNA from sorted CD4+ and CD8+ cells was 3 to 3.5 ug. The study, taken as a whole, reports: About 30 CD8+ CDR3 sequences occurred in both the patients and the controls. Significant differences in CD8+ Simpson's diversity were not observed between patients and controls.

The CDR3 contains 12 residues. Trimming pared 4 bases from V and 10 bases from J, leaving 10 bases between. It was genomic DNA that served as the template for profiling TCR beta VDJ and CDR3. TCRdb processed the reads anew with MiXCR; each CDR3 protein has one entry. The sample records more than 250,000 distinct CDR3 sequences, 55% to 60% being singletons. Remarks on this clonotype: The antigen remains unidentified.

The TCR comes from a human donor with severe aplastic anemia or a healthy control (not recorded which). Sequencing input: sorted CD4+, CD8+, or CD8+CD57+ T cells (not recorded which) from PBMCs. V and J are TRBV12-3 or TRBV12-4 and TRBJ2-2; D gene ambiguous. The CDR3 region has the DNA TGTGCCAGCAGTTGGGGTACTGAGGAGCTGTTTTTT. Amino acids: CASSWGTEELFF.